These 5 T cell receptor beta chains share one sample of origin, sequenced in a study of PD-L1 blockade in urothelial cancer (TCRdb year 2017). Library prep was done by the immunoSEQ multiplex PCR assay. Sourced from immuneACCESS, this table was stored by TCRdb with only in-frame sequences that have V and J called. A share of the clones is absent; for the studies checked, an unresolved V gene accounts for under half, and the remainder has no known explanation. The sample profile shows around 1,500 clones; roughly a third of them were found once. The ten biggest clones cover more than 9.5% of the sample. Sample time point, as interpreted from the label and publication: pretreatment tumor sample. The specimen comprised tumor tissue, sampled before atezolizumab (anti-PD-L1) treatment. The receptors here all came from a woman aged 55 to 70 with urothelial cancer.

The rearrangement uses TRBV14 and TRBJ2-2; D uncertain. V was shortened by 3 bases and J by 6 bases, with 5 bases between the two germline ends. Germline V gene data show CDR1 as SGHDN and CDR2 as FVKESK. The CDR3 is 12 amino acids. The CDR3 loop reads CASSQWSGELFF. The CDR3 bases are TGTGCCAGCAGCCAGTGGTCCGGGGAGCTGTTTTTT. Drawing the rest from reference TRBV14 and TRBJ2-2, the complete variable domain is EAGVTQFPSHSVIEKGQTVTLRCDPISGHDNLYWYRRVMGKEIKFLLHFVKESKQDESGMPNNRFLAERTGGTYSTLKVQPAELEDSGVYFCASSQWSGELFFGEGSRLTVL.

In nucleotides, the CDR3 is TGTGCCAGCAGCCCCCCCGCCGGGGGGAACACTGAAGCTTTCTTT. Translating it yields CASSPPAGGNTEAFF. The V gene is TRBV7-6, the J gene TRBJ1-1; a weak D match, TRBD1 (5 bases). The germline V and J ends were trimmed by 5 bases and 1 base, with 14 bases remaining between them. The CDR3 spans 15 residues. Germline V gene sequence: CDR1 SGHVS, CDR2 FNYEAQ. Full variable domain (rest looked up from reference TRBV7-6 and TRBJ1-1): GAGVSQSPRYKVTKRGQDVALRCDPISGHVSLYWYRQALGQGPEFLTYFNYEAQQDKSGLPNDRFSAERPEGSISTLTIQRTEQRDSAMYRCASSPPAGGNTEAFFGQGTRLTVV.

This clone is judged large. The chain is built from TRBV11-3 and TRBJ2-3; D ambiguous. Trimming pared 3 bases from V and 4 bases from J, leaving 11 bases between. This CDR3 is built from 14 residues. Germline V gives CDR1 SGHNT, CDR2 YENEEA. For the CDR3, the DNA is TGTGCCAGCAGCTTGACCCCAGCCTCAGATACGCAGTATTTT. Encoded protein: CASSLTPASDTQYF. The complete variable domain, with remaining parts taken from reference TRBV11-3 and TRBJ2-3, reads EAGVVQSPRYKIIEKKQPVAFWCNPISGHNTLYWYLQNLGQGPELLIRYENEEAVDDSQLPKDRFSAERLKGVDSTLKIQPAELGDSAVYLCASSLTPASDTQYFGPGTRLTVL.

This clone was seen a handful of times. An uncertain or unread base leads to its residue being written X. The CDR3 coding sequence is TGTGCCAGCAGTTCYAGGGGGCTCGCTACTAATGAAAAACTGTTTTTT. Translation: CASSXRGLATNEKLFF. The whole CDR3 region reads CASSSRGLATNEKLFF. This chain links TRBV28 with TRBJ1-4, with TRBD1 identical over 7 bases. The germline gives CDR1 MDHEN, CDR2 SYDVKM. The ends lost 4 bases at V and 2 bases at J; junction bases unmatched: 7. This CDR3 spans 16 amino acids. The whole variable domain, remainder taken from reference TRBV28 and TRBJ1-4, is DVKVTQSSRYLVKRTGEKVFLECVQDMDHENMFWYRQDPGLGLRLIYFSYDVKMKEKGDIPEGYSVSREKKERFSLILESASTNQTSMYLCASSSRGLATNEKLFFGSGTQLSVL.

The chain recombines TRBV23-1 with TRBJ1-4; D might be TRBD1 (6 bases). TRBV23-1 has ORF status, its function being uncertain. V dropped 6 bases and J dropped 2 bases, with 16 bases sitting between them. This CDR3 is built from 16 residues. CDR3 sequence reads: CASSLALGGTNEKLFF. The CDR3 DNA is TGCGCCAGCAGCTTAGCGTTAGGGGGGACTAATGAAAAACTGTTTTTT.